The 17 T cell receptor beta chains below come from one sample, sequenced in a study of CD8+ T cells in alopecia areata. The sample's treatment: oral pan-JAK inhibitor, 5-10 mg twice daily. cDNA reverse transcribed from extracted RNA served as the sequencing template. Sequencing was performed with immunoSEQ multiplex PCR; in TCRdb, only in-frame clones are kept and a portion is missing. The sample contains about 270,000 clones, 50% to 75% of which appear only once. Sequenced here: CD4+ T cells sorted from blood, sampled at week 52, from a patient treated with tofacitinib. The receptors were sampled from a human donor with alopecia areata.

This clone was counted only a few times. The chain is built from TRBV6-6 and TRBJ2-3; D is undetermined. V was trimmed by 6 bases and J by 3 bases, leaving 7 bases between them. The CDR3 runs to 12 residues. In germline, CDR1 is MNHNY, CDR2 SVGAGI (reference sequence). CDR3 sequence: CASSTHTDTQYF. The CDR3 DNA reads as TGTGCCAGCAGCACTCATACAGATACGCAGTATTTT.

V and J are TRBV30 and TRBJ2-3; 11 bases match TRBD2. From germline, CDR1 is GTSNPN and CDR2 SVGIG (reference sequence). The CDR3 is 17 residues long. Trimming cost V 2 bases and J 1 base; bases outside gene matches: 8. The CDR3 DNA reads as TGTGCCTGGAGTCCCGGGACTAGCGGAGTCGGCACAGATACGCAGTATTTT. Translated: CAWSPGTSGVGTDTQYF. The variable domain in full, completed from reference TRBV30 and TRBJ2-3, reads SQTIHQWPATLVQPVGSPLSLECTVEGTSNPNLYWYRQAAGRGLQLLFYSVGIGQISSEVPQNLSASRPQDRQFILSSKKLLLSDSGFYLCAWSPGTSGVGTDTQYFGPGTRLTVL.

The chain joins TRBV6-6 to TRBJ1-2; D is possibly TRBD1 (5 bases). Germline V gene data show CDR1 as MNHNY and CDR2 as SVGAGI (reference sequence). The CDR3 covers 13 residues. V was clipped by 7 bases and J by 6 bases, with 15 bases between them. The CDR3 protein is CASNGRGFDGYTF. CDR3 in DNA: TGTGCCAGCAATGGCCGGGGGTTCGATGGCTACACCTTC.

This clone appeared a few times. The CDR3 sequence is CSVGWTATEQYF. The CDR3 nucleotides are TGCAGCGTTGGGTGGACGGCGACAGAGCAGTACTTC. The gene calls are TRBV29-1 and TRBJ2-7; D gene unclear. Trimming pared 4 bases from V and 7 bases from J, leaving 14 bases between. The germline CDR1 and CDR2 sequences are SQVTM and ANQGSEA. The length of the CDR3 is 12 residues.

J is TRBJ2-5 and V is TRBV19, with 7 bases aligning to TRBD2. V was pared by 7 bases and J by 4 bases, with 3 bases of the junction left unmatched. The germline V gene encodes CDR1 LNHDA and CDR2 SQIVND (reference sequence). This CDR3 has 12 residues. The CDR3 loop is CASTPGGETQYF. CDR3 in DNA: TGTGCCAGTACCCCGGGGGGAGAGACCCAGTACTTC.

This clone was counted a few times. The CDR3 reads CASSPRTGNYGYTF. CDR3 in DNA: TGTGCCAGCAGTCCCCGGACAGGGAACTATGGCTACACCTTC. The chain employs TRBV6-5 and TRBJ1-2; 8 nucleotides match TRBD1. The CDR3 is made up of 14 amino acids. The J segment lost 2 bases and the V segment lost 5 bases, leaving 4 bases of the junction unmatched. Looked up from germline, CDR1 is MNHEY and CDR2 is SVGAGI.

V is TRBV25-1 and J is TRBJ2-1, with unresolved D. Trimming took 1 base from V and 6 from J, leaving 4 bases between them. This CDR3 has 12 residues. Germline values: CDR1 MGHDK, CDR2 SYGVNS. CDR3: CASSEWFNEQFF. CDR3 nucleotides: TGTGCCAGCAGTGAATGGTTCAATGAGCAGTTCTTC. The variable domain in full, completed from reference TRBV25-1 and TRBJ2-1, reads EADIYQTPRYLVIGTGKKITLECSQTMGHDKMYWYQQDPGMELHLIHYSYGVNSTEKGDLSSESTVSRIRTEHFPLTLESARPSHTSQYLCASSEWFNEQFFGPGTRLTVL.

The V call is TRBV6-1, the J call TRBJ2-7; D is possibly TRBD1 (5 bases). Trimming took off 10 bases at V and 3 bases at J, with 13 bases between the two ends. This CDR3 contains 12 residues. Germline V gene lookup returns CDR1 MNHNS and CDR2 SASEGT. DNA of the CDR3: TGTGCCACCCGGACACGATACTACGAGCAGTACTTC. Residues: CATRTRYYEQYF.

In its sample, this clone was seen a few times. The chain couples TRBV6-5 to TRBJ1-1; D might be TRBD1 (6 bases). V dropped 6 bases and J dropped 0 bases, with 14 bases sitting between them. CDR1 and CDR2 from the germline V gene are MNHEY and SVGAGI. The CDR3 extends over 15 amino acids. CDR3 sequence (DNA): TGTGCCAGCAGAAACTTACAGGGCCTGAACACTGAAGCTTTCTTT. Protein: CASRNLQGLNTEAFF.

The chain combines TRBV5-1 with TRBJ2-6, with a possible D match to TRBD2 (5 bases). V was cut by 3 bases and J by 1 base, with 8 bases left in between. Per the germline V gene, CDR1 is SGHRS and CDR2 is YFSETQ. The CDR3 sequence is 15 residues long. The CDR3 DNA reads TGCGCCAGCAGCTCGGGGAGATCTGGGGCCAACGTCCTGACTTTC. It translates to CASSSGRSGANVLTF. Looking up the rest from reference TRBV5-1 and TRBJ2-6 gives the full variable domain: KAGVTQTPRYLIKTRGQQVTLSCSPISGHRSVSWYQQTPGQGLQFLFEYFSETQRNKGNFPGRFSGRQFSNSRSEMNVSTLELGDSALYLCASSSGRSGANVLTFGAGSRLTVL.

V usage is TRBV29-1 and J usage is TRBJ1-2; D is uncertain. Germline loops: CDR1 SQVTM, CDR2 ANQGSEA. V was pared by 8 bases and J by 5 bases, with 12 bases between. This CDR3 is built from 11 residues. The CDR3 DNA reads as TGCAGCCATCTCGACGGATATGGCTACACCTTC. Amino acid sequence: CSHLDGYGYTF.

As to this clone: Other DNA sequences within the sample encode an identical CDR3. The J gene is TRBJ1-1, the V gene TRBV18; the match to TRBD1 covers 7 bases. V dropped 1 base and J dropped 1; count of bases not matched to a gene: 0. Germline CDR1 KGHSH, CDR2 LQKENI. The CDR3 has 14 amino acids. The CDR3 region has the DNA TGTGCCAGCTCACCACAGGGGGCGAACACTGAAGCTTTCTTT. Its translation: CASSPQGANTEAFF. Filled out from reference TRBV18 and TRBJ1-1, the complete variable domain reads NAGVMQNPRHLVRRRGQEARLRCSPMKGHSHVYWYRQLPEEGLKFMVYLQKENIIDESGMPKERFSAEFPKEGPSILRIQQVVRGDSAAYFCASSPQGANTEAFFGQGTRLTVV.

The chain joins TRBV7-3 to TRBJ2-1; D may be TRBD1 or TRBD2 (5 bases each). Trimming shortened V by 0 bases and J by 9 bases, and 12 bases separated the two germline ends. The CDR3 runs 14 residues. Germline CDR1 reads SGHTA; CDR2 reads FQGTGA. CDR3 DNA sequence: TGTGCCAGCAGCTTAACGGGGGAGCTGGGTGAGCAGTTCTTC. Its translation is CASSLTGELGEQFF.

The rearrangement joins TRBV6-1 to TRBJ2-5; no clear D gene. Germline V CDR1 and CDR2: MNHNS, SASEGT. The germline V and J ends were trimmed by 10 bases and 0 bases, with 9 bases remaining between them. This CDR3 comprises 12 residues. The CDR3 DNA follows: TGTGCCACCACCGGATACCAAGAGACCCAGTACTTC. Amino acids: CATTGYQETQYF.

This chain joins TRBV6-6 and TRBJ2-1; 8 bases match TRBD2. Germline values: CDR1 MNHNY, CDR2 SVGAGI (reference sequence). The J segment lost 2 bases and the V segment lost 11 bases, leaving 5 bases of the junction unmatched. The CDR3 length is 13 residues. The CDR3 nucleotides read TGTGCCTCACGGGGGGGTGCCTACAATGAGCAGTTCTTC. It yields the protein CASRGGAYNEQFF.

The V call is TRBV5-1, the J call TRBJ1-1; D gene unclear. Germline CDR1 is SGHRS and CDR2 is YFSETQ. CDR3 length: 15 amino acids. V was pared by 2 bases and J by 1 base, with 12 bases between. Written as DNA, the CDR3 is TGCGCCAGCAGCTTCGCCCAGGAGGGGAACACTGAAGCTTTCTTT. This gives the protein CASSFAQEGNTEAFF.

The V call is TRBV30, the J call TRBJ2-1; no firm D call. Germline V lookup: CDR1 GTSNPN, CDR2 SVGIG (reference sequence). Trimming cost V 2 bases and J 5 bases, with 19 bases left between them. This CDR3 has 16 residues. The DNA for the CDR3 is TGTGCCTGGAGTTCCATCGGGTTATCAGGAAACAATGAGCAGTTCTTC. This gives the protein CAWSSIGLSGNNEQFF.